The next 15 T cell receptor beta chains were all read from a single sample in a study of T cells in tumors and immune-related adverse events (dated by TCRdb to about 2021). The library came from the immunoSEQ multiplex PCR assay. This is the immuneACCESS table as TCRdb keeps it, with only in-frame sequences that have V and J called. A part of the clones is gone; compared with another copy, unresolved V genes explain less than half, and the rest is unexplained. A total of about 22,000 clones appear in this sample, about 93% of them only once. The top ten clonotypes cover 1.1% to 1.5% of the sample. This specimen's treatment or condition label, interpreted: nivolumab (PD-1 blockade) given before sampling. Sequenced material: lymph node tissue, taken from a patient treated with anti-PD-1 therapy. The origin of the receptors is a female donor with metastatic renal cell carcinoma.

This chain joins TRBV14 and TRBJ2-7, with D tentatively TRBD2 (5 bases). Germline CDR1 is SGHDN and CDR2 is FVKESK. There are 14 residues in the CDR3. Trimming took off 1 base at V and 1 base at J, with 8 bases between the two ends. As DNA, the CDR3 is TGTGCCAGCAGCCAAGCTGGAGGATCCTACGAGCAGTACTTC. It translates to CASSQAGGSYEQYF.

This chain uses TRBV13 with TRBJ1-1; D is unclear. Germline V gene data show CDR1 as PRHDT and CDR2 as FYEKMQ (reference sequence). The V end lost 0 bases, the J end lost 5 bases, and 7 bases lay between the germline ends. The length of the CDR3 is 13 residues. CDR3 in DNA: TGTGCCAGCAGCTTAGGAGTCAGAACTGAAGCTTTCTTT. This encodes CASSLGVRTEAFF.

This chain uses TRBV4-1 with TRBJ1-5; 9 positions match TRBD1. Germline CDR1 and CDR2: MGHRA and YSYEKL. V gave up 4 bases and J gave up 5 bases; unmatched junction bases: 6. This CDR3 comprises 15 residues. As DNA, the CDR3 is TGCGCCAGCAGCCCTCGGACAGGGGTTCATCAGCCCCAGCATTTT. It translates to CASSPRTGVHQPQHF.

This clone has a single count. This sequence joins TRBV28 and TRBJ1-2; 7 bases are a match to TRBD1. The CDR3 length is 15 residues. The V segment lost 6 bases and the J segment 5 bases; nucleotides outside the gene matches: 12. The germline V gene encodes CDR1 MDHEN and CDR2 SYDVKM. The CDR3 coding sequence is TGTGCCAGCAGCACGCTCCAGGGGGGAGGGTATGGCTACACCTTC. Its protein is CASSTLQGGGYGYTF.

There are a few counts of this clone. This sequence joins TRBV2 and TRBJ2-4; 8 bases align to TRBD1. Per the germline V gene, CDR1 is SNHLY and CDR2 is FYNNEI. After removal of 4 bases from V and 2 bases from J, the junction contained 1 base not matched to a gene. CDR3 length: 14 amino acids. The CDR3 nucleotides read TGTGCCAGCAGTGGACAGGGGTCCAAAAACATTCAGTACTTC. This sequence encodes CASSGQGSKNIQYF.

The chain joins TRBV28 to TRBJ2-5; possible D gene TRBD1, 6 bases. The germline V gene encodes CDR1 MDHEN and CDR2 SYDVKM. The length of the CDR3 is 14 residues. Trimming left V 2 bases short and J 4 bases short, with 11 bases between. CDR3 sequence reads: CASSLGGRGETQYF. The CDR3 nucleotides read TGTGCCAGCAGTTTAGGGGGCAGAGGAGAGACCCAGTACTTC.

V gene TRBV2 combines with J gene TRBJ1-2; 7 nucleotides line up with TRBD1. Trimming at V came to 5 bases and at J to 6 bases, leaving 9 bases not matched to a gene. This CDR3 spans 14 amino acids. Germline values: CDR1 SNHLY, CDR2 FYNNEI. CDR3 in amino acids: CASSSATGRDGYTF. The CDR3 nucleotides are TGTGCCAGCAGTTCCGCGACAGGGCGGGATGGCTACACCTTC.

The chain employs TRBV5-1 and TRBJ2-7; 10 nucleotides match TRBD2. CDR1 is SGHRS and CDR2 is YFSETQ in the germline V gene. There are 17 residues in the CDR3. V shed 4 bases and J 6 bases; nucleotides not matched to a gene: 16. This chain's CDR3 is CASSAVPSGSGGAEQYF. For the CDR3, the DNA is TGCGCCAGCAGCGCAGTCCCTAGCGGGAGCGGGGGGGCCGAGCAGTACTTC.

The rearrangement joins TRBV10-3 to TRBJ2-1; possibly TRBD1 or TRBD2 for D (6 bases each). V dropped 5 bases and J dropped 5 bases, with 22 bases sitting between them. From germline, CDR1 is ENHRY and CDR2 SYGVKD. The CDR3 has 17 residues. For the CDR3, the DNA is TGTGCCATCAGTACCCCTCGGGGGCAGTGGGGCCACAATGAGCAGTTCTTC. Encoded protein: CAISTPRGQWGHNEQFF.

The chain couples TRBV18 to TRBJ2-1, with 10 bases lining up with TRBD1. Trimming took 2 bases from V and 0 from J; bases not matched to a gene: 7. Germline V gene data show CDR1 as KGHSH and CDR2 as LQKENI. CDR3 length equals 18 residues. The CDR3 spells CASSPRTGGLGSYNEQFF. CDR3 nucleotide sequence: TGTGCCAGCTCACCAAGGACAGGGGGTCTGGGCTCCTACAATGAGCAGTTCTTC. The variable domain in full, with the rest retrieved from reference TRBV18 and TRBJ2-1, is NAGVMQNPRHLVRRRGQEARLRCSPMKGHSHVYWYRQLPEEGLKFMVYLQKENIIDESGMPKERFSAEFPKEGPSILRIQQVVRGDSAAYFCASSPRTGGLGSYNEQFFGPGTRLTVL.

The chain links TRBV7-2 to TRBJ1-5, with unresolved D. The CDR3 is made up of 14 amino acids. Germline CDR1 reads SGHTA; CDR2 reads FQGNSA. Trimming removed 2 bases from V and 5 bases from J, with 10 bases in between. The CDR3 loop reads CASSLLGNYQPQHF. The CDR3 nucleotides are TGTGCCAGCAGCTTATTAGGGAACTATCAGCCCCAGCATTTT.

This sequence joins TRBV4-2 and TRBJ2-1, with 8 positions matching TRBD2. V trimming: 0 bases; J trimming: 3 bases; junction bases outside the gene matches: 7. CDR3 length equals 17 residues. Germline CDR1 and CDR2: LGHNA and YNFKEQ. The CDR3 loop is CASSQDFRGGRYNEQFF. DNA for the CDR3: TGTGCCAGCAGCCAAGATTTCCGGGGGGGCCGCTACAATGAGCAGTTCTTC.

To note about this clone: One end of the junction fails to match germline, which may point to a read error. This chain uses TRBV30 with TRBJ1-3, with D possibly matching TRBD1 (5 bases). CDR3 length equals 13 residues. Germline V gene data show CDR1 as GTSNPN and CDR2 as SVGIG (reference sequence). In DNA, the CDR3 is TGTGCCTGGAGTGTCCTGCAGGGAAACGCCATATATTTT. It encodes CAWSVLQGNAIYF.

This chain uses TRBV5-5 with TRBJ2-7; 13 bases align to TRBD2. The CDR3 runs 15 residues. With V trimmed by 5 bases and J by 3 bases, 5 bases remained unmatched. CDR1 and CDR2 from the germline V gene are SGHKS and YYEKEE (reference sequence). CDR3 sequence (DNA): TGTGCCAGCAGGTCGAGGACTAGCGGGGGCTACGAGCAGTACTTC. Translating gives CASRSRTSGGYEQYF.

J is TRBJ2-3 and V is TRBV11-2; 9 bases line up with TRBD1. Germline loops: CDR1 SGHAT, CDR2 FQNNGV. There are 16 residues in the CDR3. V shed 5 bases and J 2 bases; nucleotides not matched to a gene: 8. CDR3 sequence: CASSPLRDRATDTQYF. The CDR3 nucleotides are TGTGCCAGCAGCCCCCTCCGGGACAGGGCCACAGATACGCAGTATTTT. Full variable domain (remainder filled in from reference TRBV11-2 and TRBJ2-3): EAGVAQSPRYKIIEKRQSVAFWCNPISGHATLYWYQQILGQGPKLLIQFQNNGVVDDSQLPKDRFSAERLKGVDSTLKIQPAKLEDSAVYLCASSPLRDRATDTQYFGPGTRLTVL.